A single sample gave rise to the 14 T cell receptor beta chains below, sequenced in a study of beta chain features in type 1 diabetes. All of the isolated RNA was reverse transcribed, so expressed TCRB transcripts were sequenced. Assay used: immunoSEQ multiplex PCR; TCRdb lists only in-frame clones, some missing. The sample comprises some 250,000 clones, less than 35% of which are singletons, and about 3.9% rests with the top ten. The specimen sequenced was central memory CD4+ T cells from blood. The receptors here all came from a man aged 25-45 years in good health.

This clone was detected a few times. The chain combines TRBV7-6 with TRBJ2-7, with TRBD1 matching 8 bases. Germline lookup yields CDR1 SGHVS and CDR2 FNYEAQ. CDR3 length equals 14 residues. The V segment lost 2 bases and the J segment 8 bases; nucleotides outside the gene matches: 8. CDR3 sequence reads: CASSLPGQDRQQYF. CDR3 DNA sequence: TGTGCCAGCAGCTTACCGGGACAGGACCGCCAGCAGTACTTC. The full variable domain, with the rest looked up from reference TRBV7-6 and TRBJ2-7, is GAGVSQSPRYKVTKRGQDVALRCDPISGHVSLYWYRQALGQGPEFLTYFNYEAQQDKSGLPNDRFSAERPEGSISTLTIQRTEQRDSAMYRCASSLPGQDRQQYFGPGTRLTVT.

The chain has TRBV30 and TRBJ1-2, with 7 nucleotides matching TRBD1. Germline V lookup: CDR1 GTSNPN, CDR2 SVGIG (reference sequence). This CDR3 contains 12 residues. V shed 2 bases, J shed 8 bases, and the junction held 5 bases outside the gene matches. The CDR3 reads CAWSSDRAGYTF. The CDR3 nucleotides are TGTGCCTGGAGTTCAGACAGGGCCGGCTACACCTTC.

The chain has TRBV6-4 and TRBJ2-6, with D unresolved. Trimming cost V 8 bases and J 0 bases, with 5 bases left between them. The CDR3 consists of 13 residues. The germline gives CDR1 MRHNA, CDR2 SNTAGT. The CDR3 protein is CASGPSGANVLTF. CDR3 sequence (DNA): TGTGCCAGCGGCCCCTCTGGGGCCAACGTCCTGACTTTC.

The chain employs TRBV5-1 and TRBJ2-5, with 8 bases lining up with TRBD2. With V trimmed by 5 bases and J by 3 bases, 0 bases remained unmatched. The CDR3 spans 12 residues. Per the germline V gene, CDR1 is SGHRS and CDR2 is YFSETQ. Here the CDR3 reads CASRAGEETQYF. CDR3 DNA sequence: TGCGCCAGCAGAGCGGGGGAAGAGACCCAGTACTTC.

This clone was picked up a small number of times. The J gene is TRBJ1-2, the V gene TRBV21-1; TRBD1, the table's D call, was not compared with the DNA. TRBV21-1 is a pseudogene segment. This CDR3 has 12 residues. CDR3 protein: CASITGMGGYTF. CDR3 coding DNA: TGTGCCAGCATCACAGGGATGGGTGGCTACACCTTC.

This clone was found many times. CDR3 loop: CASSHRTSYEQYF. The DNA of the CDR3 is TGCGCCAGCAGCCATCGGACCTCCTACGAGCAGTACTTC. The chain carries TRBV4-3 and TRBJ2-7; D is ambiguous. Per the germline V gene, CDR1 is LGHNA and CDR2 is YSLEER. CDR3 length equals 13 residues. V lost 3 bases, J lost 0 bases, and 6 bases lay in between.

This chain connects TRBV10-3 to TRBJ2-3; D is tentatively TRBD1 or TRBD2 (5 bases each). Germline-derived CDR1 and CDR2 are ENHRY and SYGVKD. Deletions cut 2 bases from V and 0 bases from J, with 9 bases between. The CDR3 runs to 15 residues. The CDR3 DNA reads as TGTGCCATCAGTGAGCGAGGGGCGAGCACAGATACGCAGTATTTT. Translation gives CAISERGASTDTQYF.

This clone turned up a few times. This CDR3 reads CASSVEGAPYNEQFF. The CDR3 coding sequence is TGTGCCAGCAGCGTAGAAGGGGCCCCCTACAATGAGCAGTTCTTC. The V gene is TRBV9, the J gene TRBJ2-1, with a possible D match to TRBD1 (5 bases). Germline lookup yields CDR1 SGDLS and CDR2 YYNGEE. Trimming left V 0 bases short and J 2 bases short, with 9 bases between. This CDR3 is built from 15 residues.

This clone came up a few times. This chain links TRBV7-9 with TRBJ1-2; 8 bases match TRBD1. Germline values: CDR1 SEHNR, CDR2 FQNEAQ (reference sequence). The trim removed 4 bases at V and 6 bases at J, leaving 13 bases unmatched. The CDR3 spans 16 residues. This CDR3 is CASSSDPGQATDGYTF. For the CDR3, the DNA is TGTGCCAGCAGCTCAGACCCGGGACAGGCTACGGATGGCTACACCTTC.

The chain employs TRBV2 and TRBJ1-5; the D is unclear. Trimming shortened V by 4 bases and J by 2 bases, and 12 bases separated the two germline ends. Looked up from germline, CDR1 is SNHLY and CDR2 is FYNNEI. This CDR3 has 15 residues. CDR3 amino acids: CASSGVGTGNQPQHF. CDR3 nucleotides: TGTGCCAGCAGTGGGGTGGGTACGGGCAATCAGCCCCAGCATTTT.

The chain's CDR3 is CASRNSGEETQYF. In nucleotides, the CDR3 is TGTGCCAGCAGGAATAGTGGGGAAGAGACCCAGTACTTC. This rearrangement joins TRBV25-1 to TRBJ2-5; D call uncertain. This CDR3 spans 13 amino acids. The germline V and J ends were trimmed by 6 bases and 3 bases, with 11 bases remaining between them. From germline, CDR1 is MGHDK and CDR2 SYGVNS.

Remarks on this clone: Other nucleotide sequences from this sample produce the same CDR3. Here the CDR3 reads CAWSVGGARDEQYF. CDR3 in DNA: TGTGCCTGGAGTGTAGGAGGGGCTCGGGACGAGCAGTACTTC. The gene calls are TRBV30 and TRBJ2-7, with D tentatively TRBD2 (6 bases). The CDR3 is 14 amino acids. Germline CDR1 GTSNPN, CDR2 SVGIG (reference sequence). V lost 0 bases, J lost 5 bases, and 14 bases lay in between.

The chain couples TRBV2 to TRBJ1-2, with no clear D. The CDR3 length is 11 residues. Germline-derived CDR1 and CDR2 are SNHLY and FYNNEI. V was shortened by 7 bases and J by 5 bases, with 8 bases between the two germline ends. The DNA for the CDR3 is TGTGCCAGCACGAGGGATTATGGCTACACCTTC. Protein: CASTRDYGYTF.

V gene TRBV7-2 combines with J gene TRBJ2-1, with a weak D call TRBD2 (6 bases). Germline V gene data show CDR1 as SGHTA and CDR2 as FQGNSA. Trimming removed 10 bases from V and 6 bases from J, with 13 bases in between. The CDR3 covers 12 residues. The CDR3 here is CAIRAGPNEQFF. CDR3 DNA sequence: TGTGCCATCCGGGCGGGACCCAATGAGCAGTTCTTC.